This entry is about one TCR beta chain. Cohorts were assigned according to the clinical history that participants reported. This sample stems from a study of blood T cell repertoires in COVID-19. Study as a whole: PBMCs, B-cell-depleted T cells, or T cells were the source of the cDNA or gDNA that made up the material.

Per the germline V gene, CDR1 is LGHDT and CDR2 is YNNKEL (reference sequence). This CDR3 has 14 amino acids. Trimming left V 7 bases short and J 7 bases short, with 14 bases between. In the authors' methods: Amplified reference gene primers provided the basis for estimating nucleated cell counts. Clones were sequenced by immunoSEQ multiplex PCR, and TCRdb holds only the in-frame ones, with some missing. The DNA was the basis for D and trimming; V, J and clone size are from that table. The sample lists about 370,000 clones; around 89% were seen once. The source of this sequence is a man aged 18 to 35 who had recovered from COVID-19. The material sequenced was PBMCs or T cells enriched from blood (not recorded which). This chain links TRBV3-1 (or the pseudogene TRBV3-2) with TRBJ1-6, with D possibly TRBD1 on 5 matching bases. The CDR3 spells CASKFDSSNSPLHF. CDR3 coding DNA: TGTGCCAGCAAGTTCGACAGCTCCAATTCACCCCTCCACTTT.